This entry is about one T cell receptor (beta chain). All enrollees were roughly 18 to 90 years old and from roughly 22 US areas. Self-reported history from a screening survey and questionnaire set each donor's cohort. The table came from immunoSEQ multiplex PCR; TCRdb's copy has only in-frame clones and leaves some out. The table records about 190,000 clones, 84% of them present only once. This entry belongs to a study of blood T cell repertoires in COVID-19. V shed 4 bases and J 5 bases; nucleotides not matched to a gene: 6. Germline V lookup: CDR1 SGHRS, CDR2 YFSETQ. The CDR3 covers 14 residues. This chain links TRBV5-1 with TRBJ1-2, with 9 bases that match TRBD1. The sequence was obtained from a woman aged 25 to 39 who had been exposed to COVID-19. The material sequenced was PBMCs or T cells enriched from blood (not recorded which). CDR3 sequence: CASSPGQGYYGYTF. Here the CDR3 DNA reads TGCGCCAGCAGCCCGGGACAGGGATATTATGGCTACACCTTC.